A selection of T cell receptor beta chains follows, all from one sample in a study of T-cell reconstitution after alpha-beta-depleted transplantation in children. A single record per CDR3 protein comes from TCRdb applying MiXCR to the PCR reads. The sample consists of roughly 500,000 distinct CDR3 sequences, under 12% of them appearing once. This specimen was PBMCs, taken before TCRalphabeta/CD19-depleted stem cell transplant. The receptors stem from a child aged 2 to 10 with inherited bone marrow failure, due to receive a stem cell transplant. CDR3s include the opening cysteine and the closing phenylalanine or tryptophan. D genes are given only for firm matches. Size tells how often a clone was seen (once, few, many) or the class of an expanded clone, and some rows leave it out.

clone_size | j_call | v_call | d_call | cdr3_nt | cdr3_aa
many | TRBJ1-3 | TRBV6-5 | . | TGTGCCAGCAGCTTCTTAAGCTCTGGAAACACCATATATTTT | CASSFLSSGNTIYF
many | TRBJ2-7 | TRBV15 | . | TGTGCCACCAGCAGACCTTGGGGAGGGGACATAACCTACGAGCAGTACTTC | CATSRPWGGDITYEQYF
few | TRBJ2-1 | TRBV27 | . | TGTGCCAGCAGTTTGCGGCTAGGTGAGCAGTTCTTC | CASSLRLGEQFF
many | TRBJ1-3 | TRBV14 | . | TGTGCCAGCAGCCAAAGGACGCCGGCTTACTCTGGAAACACCATATATTTT | CASSQRTPAYSGNTIYF
many | TRBJ1-1 | TRBV10-3 | . | TGTGCCATCAAGAGTACGGGGATAGGCACTGAAGCTTTCTTT | CAIKSTGIGTEAFF
many | TRBJ2-7 | TRBV12-3/TRBV12-4 | . | TGTGCCAGCAGTGACCTAGGTTCCTACGAGCAGTACTTC | CASSDLGSYEQYF
many | TRBJ1-2 | TRBV9 | TRBD1 | TGTGCCAGCAGCGTCGGGACAGGGGCCCGACGTTCGGAATTGGCTAACTATGGCTACACCTTC | CASSVGTGARRSELANYGYTF
many | TRBJ1-5 | TRBV6-2/TRBV6-3 | TRBD1 | TGTGCCAGCAGTTACCAGGGACAGGGTAATCAGCCCCAGCATTTT | CASSYQGQGNQPQHF
. | TRBJ1-5 | TRBV4-1 | . | TGCGCCAGCCGAGATATGGGGGAGGGGAATCAGCCCCAGCATTTT | CASRDMGEGNQPQHF
many | TRBJ2-5 | TRBV6-1 | . | TGTGCCAGCACCCTCCCCGGCCAAGAGACCCAGTACTTC | CASTLPGQETQYF
many | TRBJ2-3 | TRBV4-3 | TRBD2 | TGCGCCAGCAGCCAGGGACTAGCGGGCTTCTCCGTTTTT | CASSQGLAGFSVF
. | TRBJ2-7 | TRBV11-2 | . | TGTGCCAGCAGCCCCCTGTCTGCCTCCGGCTACTACGAGCAGTACTTC | CASSPLSASGYYEQYF
. | TRBJ2-1 | TRBV7-9 | . | TGTGCCAGCAGCCCGCCAAAACTAGGACCGGAGGTCCATGAGCAGTTCTTC | CASSPPKLGPEVHEQFF
. | TRBJ2-1 | TRBV10-3 | TRBD2 | TGTGCCATCGGAAGCCAGCTTCGGGAGGGCCGGAATGAGCAGTTCTTC | CAIGSQLREGRNEQFF
many | TRBJ2-7 | TRBV12-3/TRBV12-4 | TRBD2 | TGTGCCAGCAGTTTTTTGCCCTGGACTAGCGGGAGCGAGCAGTACTTC | CASSFLPWTSGSEQYF
many | TRBJ2-5 | TRBV30 | . | TGTGCCTGGAGTCCAGGAGGAAGCGGTCAAGAGACCCAGTACTTC | CAWSPGGSGQETQYF
many | TRBJ2-7 | TRBV29-1 | . | TGCAGCGCCATGCGTAATTGGGGGTACGAGCAGTACTTC | CSAMRNWGYEQYF
many | TRBJ1-1 | TRBV28 | . | TGTGCCAGCAGTTTGGCAGGGGTGGGGAACACTGAAGCTTTCTTT | CASSLAGVGNTEAFF
many | TRBJ2-1 | TRBV5-1 | TRBD1 | TGCGCCAGCAGCTTGTGGGTGACAGGGTCCTACAATGAGCAGTTCTTC | CASSLWVTGSYNEQFF
few | TRBJ1-1 | TRBV12-3/TRBV12-4 | TRBD1 | TGTGCCAGCTCTCTAGGAACAGGGGGCCTTATGAACACTGAAGCTTTCTTT | CASSLGTGGLMNTEAFF
many | TRBJ2-7 | TRBV20-1 | . | TGCAGTGCTGTTTACTCCTACGAGCAGTACTTC | CSAVYSYEQYF
many | TRBJ1-1 | TRBV4-3 | . | TGCGCCAGCAGCCAAGGCTTATGGGACACTGAAGCTTTCTTT | CASSQGLWDTEAFF
many | TRBJ2-7 | TRBV28 | TRBD1 | TGTGCCAGCAGTTACCCCGGGACAGGGGCCTACGAGCAGTACTTC | CASSYPGTGAYEQYF
many | TRBJ2-1 | TRBV5-6 | TRBD1 | TGTGCCAGCAGCGGCCGGGACAGGGGAGCGGGAGTTCCCTACAATGAGCAGTTCTTC | CASSGRDRGAGVPYNEQFF
few | TRBJ2-3 | TRBV11-2 | TRBD2 | TGTGCCAGCAGCTTTAGCGGGAGTAAGTTAGATACGCAGTATTTT | CASSFSGSKLDTQYF
few | TRBJ1-2 | TRBV2 | . | TGTGCCAGCACACCTCGACAGATCCCCTATGGCTACACCTTC | CASTPRQIPYGYTF
many | TRBJ2-7 | TRBV20-1 | . | TGCAGTGCTGGGACGGCCGACTACTACGAGCAGTACTTC | CSAGTADYYEQYF
many | TRBJ1-1 | TRBV4-3 | TRBD1 | TGCGCCAGCAGCCAAGATCGAGGGACAGGGGCGGTAGCTTTCTTT | CASSQDRGTGAVAFF
few | TRBJ2-3 | TRBV12-3/TRBV12-4 | TRBD2 | TGTGCCAGCAGTTTAGGGGGTAGCGGGGACACAGATACGCAGTATTTT | CASSLGGSGDTDTQYF